A selection of T cell receptor beta chains follows, all from one sample in a study of OX40 agonist ivuxolimab in advanced cancers. Repertoires were generated with immunoSEQ multiplex PCR, while TCRdb's copy carries only in-frame clones and drops some. The sample consists of about 95,000 clones, 89% of them appearing once. The input for sequencing was CD4+ or CD8+ T cells sorted from blood, taken in a trial of the OX40 agonist ivuxolimab. The receptor source for this set is an adult with an advanced solid tumor such as melanoma, head and neck, liver or kidney cancer. Both conserved end residues are part of each CDR3. The D gene is left open where the match is weak. Part of the rows lack a size; the others show once, few, many or a class for expanded clones.

CDR3 protein: CASSVGTRHFEQFF
CDR3 DNA: TGTGCCAGTAGTGTCGGGACTAGGCATTTTGAGCAGTTCTTC
J gene: TRBJ2-1
V gene: TRBV19
clone size: -
D gene: TRBD2

CDR3 protein: CASSPYGTSQETQYF
CDR3 DNA: TGTGCCAGCAGCCCCTACGGGACGTCCCAAGAGACCCAGTACTTC
J gene: TRBJ2-5
V gene: TRBV14
clone size: -
D gene: -

CDR3 protein: CASSIDRNTYGYTF
CDR3 DNA: TGTGCCAGTAGTATCGACAGAAATACCTATGGCTACACCTTC
J gene: TRBJ1-2
V gene: TRBV19
clone size: -
D gene: -

CDR3 protein: CASRPGLAPYNEQFF
CDR3 DNA: TGTGCCAGCAGGCCGGGACTAGCACCCTACAATGAGCAGTTCTTC
J gene: TRBJ2-1
V gene: TRBV6-5
clone size: -
D gene: TRBD2

CDR3 protein: CASSSRTGEGTDTQYF
CDR3 DNA: TGTGCCAGCAGTTCCCGAACAGGGGAGGGCACAGATACGCAGTATTTT
J gene: TRBJ2-3
V gene: TRBV27
clone size: once
D gene: -

CDR3 protein: CASTQVGGSYNEQFF
CDR3 DNA: TGTGCCAGTACCCAGGTAGGGGGCTCCTACAATGAGCAGTTCTTC
J gene: TRBJ2-1
V gene: TRBV19
clone size: -
D gene: -

CDR3 protein: CAWSVRGRGGTDTQYF
CDR3 DNA: TGTGCCTGGAGTGTACGGGGGCGGGGAGGCACAGATACGCAGTATTTT
J gene: TRBJ2-3
V gene: TRBV30
clone size: -
D gene: -

CDR3 protein: CASSPLRAGKGSEQYF
CDR3 DNA: TGTGCCAGCAGTCCCCTACGGGCGGGGAAAGGGAGCGAGCAGTACTTC
J gene: TRBJ2-7
V gene: TRBV28
clone size: -
D gene: -

CDR3 protein: CASRSWGDYGYTF
CDR3 DNA: TGTGCCAGTAGGTCTTGGGGGGACTATGGCTACACCTTC
J gene: TRBJ1-2
V gene: TRBV19
clone size: -
D gene: -

CDR3 protein: CASSLGPGYEAFF
CDR3 DNA: TGTGCCAGCAGCTTAGGACCGGGGTATGAAGCTTTCTTT
J gene: TRBJ1-1
V gene: TRBV7-3
clone size: once
D gene: -